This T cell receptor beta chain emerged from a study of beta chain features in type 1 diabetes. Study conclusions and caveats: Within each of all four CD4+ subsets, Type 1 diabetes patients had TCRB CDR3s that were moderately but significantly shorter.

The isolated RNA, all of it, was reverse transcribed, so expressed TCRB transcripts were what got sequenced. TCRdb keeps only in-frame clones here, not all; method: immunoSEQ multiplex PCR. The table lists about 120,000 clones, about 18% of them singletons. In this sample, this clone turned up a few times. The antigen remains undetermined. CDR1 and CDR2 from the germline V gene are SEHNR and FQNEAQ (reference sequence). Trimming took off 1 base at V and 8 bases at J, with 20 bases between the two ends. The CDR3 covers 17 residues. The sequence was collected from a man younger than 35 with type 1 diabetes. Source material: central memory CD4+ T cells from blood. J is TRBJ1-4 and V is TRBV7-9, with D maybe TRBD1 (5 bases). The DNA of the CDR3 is TGTGCCAGCAGCTTAGGGGTTGACAGTTCTGCGGGGGAAAAACTGTTTTTT. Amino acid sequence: CASSLGVDSSAGEKLFF.